Listed below are T cell receptor beta chains from one sample, sequenced in a study of blood T cell repertoires in COVID-19. Sequencing used immunoSEQ multiplex PCR; TCRdb keeps in-frame clones, though not all of them. This table holds about 260,000 clones, over 80% found once. Material: peripheral blood. Receptors were obtained from a middle-aged woman who had recovered from COVID-19. Both conserved end residues are part of each CDR3. D genes are given only for firm matches. A clone size is listed for some rows: how often the clone was seen (once, few, many), or a class if it is expanded.

TRBV20-1	-	-	TRBJ1-6	CSASGEPTAPLHF	TGCAGTGCTAGTGGGGAGCCTACGGCACCCCTCCACTTT
TRBV25-1	-	TRBD1	TRBJ1-2	CAASGTDYGYTF	TGTGCCGCCTCCGGGACAGACTATGGCTACACCTTC
TRBV18	-	TRBD2	TRBJ2-5	CASSTGLGETQYF	TGTGCCAGCTCAACGGGACTAGGAGAGACCCAGTACTTC
TRBV19	-	TRBD1	TRBJ1-6	CASSITGGDSPLHF	TGTGCCAGTAGTATTACAGGGGGCGATTCACCCCTCCACTTT
TRBV25-1	-	-	TRBJ1-4	CASSATFNEKLFF	TGTGCCAGCAGTGCTACGTTTAATGAAAAACTGTTTTTT
TRBV5-1	-	-	TRBJ1-2	CASSLRDLDGDGYTF	TGCGCCAGCAGCTTGAGGGACTTAGATGGGGATGGCTACACCTTC
TRBV6-5	once	-	TRBJ2-1	CASSYREIVFF	TGTGCCAGCAGTTACAGGGAGATTGTGTTCTTC
TRBV7-2	-	-	TRBJ1-2	CASSLTTPGHSNYGYTF	TGTGCCAGCAGCTTAACGACACCGGGACATTCGAACTATGGCTACACCTTC
TRBV18	-	TRBD1	TRBJ2-7	CASSPNQGQVHSYEQYF	TGTGCCAGCTCACCCAACCAAGGACAGGTCCACTCCTACGAGCAGTACTTC
TRBV9	-	TRBD2	TRBJ2-1	CASSPGTSGWYERFF	TGTGCCAGCAGCCCCGGGACTAGCGGGTGGTATGAGCGGTTCTTC
TRBV2	-	-	TRBJ1-5	CASSDRSVPPTFWESNQPQHF	TGTGCCAGCAGTGATAGGTCGGTTCCCCCAACCTTCTGGGAGAGCAATCAGCCCCAGCATTTT
TRBV5-1	-	-	TRBJ1-3	CASSQEPGRGNGNTIYF	TGCGCCAGCAGTCAGGAGCCAGGCCGAGGGAATGGAAACACCATATATTTT
TRBV5-1	-	-	TRBJ1-5	CASSLEGQGEQPQHF	TGCGCCAGCAGCTTGGAGGGACAAGGAGAACAGCCCCAGCATTTT
TRBV11-2	-	TRBD2	TRBJ2-2	CASSLPRRGTGELFF	TGTGCCAGCAGCTTACCCAGGCGGGGGACCGGGGAGCTGTTTTTT
TRBV9	-	TRBD2	TRBJ2-5	CASSVAPSGGAETQYF	TGTGCCAGCAGCGTAGCTCCCAGCGGGGGGGCAGAGACCCAGTACTTC
TRBV6-5	-	-	TRBJ2-7	CASSPGRVAYEQYF	TGTGCCAGCAGTCCGGGCAGGGTCGCATACGAGCAGTACTTC
TRBV19	-	TRBD1	TRBJ2-1	CASRRDRAGNEQFF	TGTGCCAGTAGAAGGGACAGGGCAGGCAATGAGCAGTTCTTC
TRBV5-1	-	-	TRBJ2-3	CASSSLMVSTDTQYF	TGCGCCAGCAGCTCCCTAATGGTTAGCACAGATACGCAGTATTTT
TRBV6-2/TRBV6-3	once	-	TRBJ1-1	CASSYAGVRAFF	TGTGCCAGCAGTTACGCGGGGGTAAGAGCTTTCTTT
TRBV10-3	few	-	TRBJ1-1	CAISEQEGTEAFF	TGTGCCATCAGTGAACAGGAGGGGACTGAAGCTTTCTTT
TRBV9	-	-	TRBJ1-2	CASSTGFGGFGYTF	TGTGCCAGCAGCACAGGATTCGGAGGGTTTGGCTACACCTTC
TRBV12-3/TRBV12-4	-	-	TRBJ1-1	CASRPTGNTEAFF	TGTGCCAGCAGGCCTACAGGGAACACTGAAGCTTTCTTT
TRBV5-4	-	-	TRBJ2-7	CASSSAGVPHEQYF	TGTGCCAGCAGCTCCGCAGGGGTCCCCCACGAGCAGTACTTC
TRBV9	-	TRBD1	TRBJ1-1	CASSVDRGRTEAFF	TGTGCCAGCAGCGTAGACAGGGGGCGGACTGAAGCTTTCTTT
TRBV15	-	-	TRBJ1-5	CATSRDPGSTQHF	TGTGCCACCAGCAGGGACCCCGGGAGTACCCAGCATTTT
TRBV7-8	-	-	TRBJ2-1	CASSGSRVRNEQFF	TGTGCCAGCAGTGGGTCCAGGGTGCGCAATGAGCAGTTCTTC
TRBV5-1	-	-	TRBJ2-3	CASSLVTGLPDTQYF	TGCGCCAGCAGCTTGGTGACGGGGTTGCCAGATACGCAGTATTTT
TRBV18	-	-	TRBJ2-7	CASSPFSAYEQYF	TGTGCCAGCTCACCTTTCTCCGCCTACGAGCAGTACTTC
TRBV5-1	-	TRBD2	TRBJ2-5	CASSLGAGTGGETQYF	TGCGCCAGCAGCTTGGGAGCGGGGACGGGCGGAGAGACCCAGTACTTC
TRBV4-3	-	TRBD1	TRBJ1-5	CASSQDARTQGDQPQHF	TGCGCCAGCAGCCAAGATGCTAGGACGCAGGGGGACCAGCCCCAGCATTTT
TRBV14	-	-	TRBJ1-2	CASSQGRRANYGYTF	TGTGCCAGCAGCCAAGGCCGAAGAGCTAACTATGGCTACACCTTC
TRBV12-1	-	-	TRBJ2-6	CASSFTGWDSGANVLTF	TGTGCCAGCAGCTTTACAGGGTGGGACTCTGGGGCCAACGTCCTGACTTTC
TRBV6-5	-	-	TRBJ1-2	CASTYGRGKNYGYTF	TGTGCCAGCACCTACGGCAGGGGCAAAAACTATGGCTACACCTTC
TRBV24-1	-	TRBD2	TRBJ2-1	CATARSGGAGNEQFF	TGTGCCACCGCGAGAAGCGGGGGGGCCGGAAATGAGCAGTTCTTC
TRBV3-1/TRBV3-2	-	TRBD1	TRBJ1-2	CASSPDQGVGYGYTF	TGTGCCAGCAGCCCCGACCAGGGGGTGGGCTATGGCTACACCTTC
TRBV7-9	-	-	TRBJ1-2	CASSDWHYGYTF	TGTGCCAGCAGTGATTGGCACTATGGCTACACCTTC
TRBV4-1	-	TRBD1	TRBJ2-1	CASSQAPDRGHREQFF	TGCGCCAGCAGCCAAGCCCCGGACAGGGGGCATCGGGAGCAGTTCTTC
TRBV19	once	-	TRBJ2-4	CASSMGRGEPLAKNIQYF	TGTGCCAGTAGTATGGGCAGGGGGGAACCTCTAGCCAAAAACATTCAGTACTTC
TRBV5-1	-	TRBD2	TRBJ2-7	CASSPGTTYEQYF	TGCGCCAGCAGCCCCGGGACTACCTACGAGCAGTACTTC
TRBV7-2	-	TRBD2	TRBJ2-5	CASSLSGGSGTQYF	TGTGCCAGCAGCCTTAGCGGGGGCTCTGGGACCCAGTACTTC
TRBV5-1	few	-	TRBJ2-2	CASSLFEGVENTGELFF	TGCGCCAGCAGCTTGTTTGAGGGGGTGGAGAACACCGGGGAGCTGTTTTTT
TRBV2	-	-	TRBJ1-1	CASSARGRTTEAFF	TGTGCCAGCAGTGCGCGGGGGAGGACCACTGAAGCTTTCTTT
TRBV6-5	-	-	TRBJ1-5	CASMVSGDNQPQHF	TGTGCCAGCATGGTATCCGGAGACAATCAGCCCCAGCATTTT
TRBV6-2/TRBV6-3	few	-	TRBJ2-7	CASCPRQVLRNEQYF	TGTGCCAGCTGCCCCCGACAGGTTCTAAGGAACGAGCAGTACTTC
TRBV5-4	-	TRBD1	TRBJ1-1	CASSYPGTGGTEAFF	TGTGCCAGCAGCTACCCCGGGACAGGGGGAACTGAAGCTTTCTTT
TRBV12-3/TRBV12-4	once	TRBD2	TRBJ2-3	CASSMTSADTQYF	TGTGCCAGCAGTATGACTAGCGCAGATACGCAGTATTTT
TRBV5-8	-	-	TRBJ1-6	CASSLLVRGNSPLHF	TGTGCCAGCAGCTTGTTAGTCAGGGGAAATTCACCCCTCCACTTT
TRBV19	-	-	TRBJ1-2	CASSIGLKGREDYTF	TGTGCCAGTAGTATAGGCCTTAAGGGCAGGGAGGACTACACCTTC
TRBV5-1	-	-	TRBJ2-1	CASRDSTYNEQFF	TGCGCCAGCCGGGACTCCACCTACAATGAGCAGTTCTTC
TRBV7-8	-	-	TRBJ2-5	CASSLAGGAPRTQYF	TGTGCCAGCAGCTTAGCTGGGGGGGCCCCCCGGACCCAGTACTTC
TRBV9	-	TRBD1	TRBJ1-2	CASTQQGGGYTF	TGTGCCAGCACCCAACAGGGGGGAGGCTACACCTTC
TRBV11-3	-	-	TRBJ1-1	CASSPQVNTEAFF	TGTGCCAGCAGCCCACAGGTGAACACTGAAGCTTTCTTT
TRBV14	-	TRBD1	TRBJ1-4	CASSPLRQGDEKLFF	TGTGCCAGCAGCCCTCTTCGTCAGGGGGATGAAAAACTGTTTTTT
TRBV5-1	-	-	TRBJ1-2	CASRLVPGLDGYTF	TGCGCCAGCAGACTGGTGCCAGGGTTGGATGGCTACACCTTC
TRBV18	-	TRBD2	TRBJ2-1	CASSPPIAHSGGPPGEQFF	TGTGCCAGCTCACCACCAATTGCTCATAGCGGGGGGCCCCCGGGTGAGCAGTTCTTC
TRBV18	-	TRBD2	TRBJ2-3	CASSPATSVGTQYF	TGTGCCAGCTCACCAGCGACTAGCGTTGGTACGCAGTATTTT
TRBV30	-	-	TRBJ2-3	CAWSPVNTDTQYF	TGTGCCTGGAGCCCGGTTAACACAGATACGCAGTATTTT
TRBV5-1	few	-	TRBJ1-1	CASSPDRLNTEAFF	TGCGCCAGCAGCCCGGACAGATTGAACACTGAAGCTTTCTTT
TRBV7-3	-	TRBD2	TRBJ2-3	CASSKNRVTSGGFITDTQYF	TGTGCCAGCAGCAAGAATCGAGTGACTAGCGGGGGATTTATCACAGATACGCAGTATTTT
TRBV12-3/TRBV12-4	-	-	TRBJ2-2	CASSFIGELFF	TGTGCCAGCAGTTTCATCGGGGAGCTGTTTTTT